These 27 T cell receptor beta chains were sequenced from one sample in a study of blood T cell repertoires in COVID-19. TCRdb keeps only in-frame clones here, not all; method: immunoSEQ multiplex PCR. The table lists more than 300,000 clones, 85% to 90% of them singletons. The sequencing input was PBMCs or T cells enriched from blood (not recorded which). The receptors shown here come from a woman between 25 and 40 years old who had recovered from COVID-19.

The genes are TRBV4-1 and TRBJ2-7; tentative D call: TRBD1 (6 bases). CDR1 and CDR2 from the germline V gene are MGHRA and YSYEKL. This CDR3 is built from 12 residues. V lost 1 base and J 11 bases, leaving 12 bases between the germline ends. The CDR3 region is CASSQGTQGKYF. The DNA of the CDR3 is TGCGCCAGCAGCCAAGGCACACAGGGAAAGTACTTC.

This clone has a single count. This rearrangement joins TRBV7-8 to TRBJ1-2; D not resolved. The CDR3 extends over 13 amino acids. The germline V gene encodes CDR1 SGHVS and CDR2 FQNEAQ. V was cut by 3 bases and J by 4 bases, with 9 bases left in between. CDR3 amino acids: CASSFTGGYGYTF. Written as DNA, the CDR3 is TGTGCCAGCAGCTTCACTGGTGGCTATGGCTACACCTTC.

The chain is built from TRBV10-1 and TRBJ2-1, with D possibly being TRBD2 (6 bases). The CDR3 runs to 16 residues. Trimming left V 4 bases short and J 3 bases short, with 16 bases between. Germline V gene sequence: CDR1 WNHNN, CDR2 SYGVQD (reference sequence). CDR3 amino acids: CASSAEGSGVYNEQFF. Here the CDR3 DNA reads TGCGCCAGCAGTGCGGAGGGTAGCGGAGTCTACAATGAGCAGTTCTTC.

J is TRBJ1-5 and V is TRBV5-1; TRBD1 matches at 9 bases. The J segment lost 4 bases and the V segment lost 2 bases, leaving 4 bases of the junction unmatched. Germline V lookup: CDR1 SGHRS, CDR2 YFSETQ. The length of the CDR3 is 15 residues. The CDR3 sequence is CASSLQGAPNQPQHF. CDR3 DNA sequence: TGCGCCAGCAGCTTACAGGGGGCCCCTAATCAGCCCCAGCATTTT.

The chain links TRBV11-2 to TRBJ2-1; the match to TRBD2 covers 11 bases. V trimming: 5 bases; J trimming: 6 bases; junction bases outside the gene matches: 6. From germline, CDR1 is SGHAT and CDR2 FQNNGV. There are 15 residues in the CDR3. Written as DNA, the CDR3 is TGTGCCAGCAGCCGTAGCGGGAGGGCGGTCAATGAGCAGTTCTTC. The encoded protein is CASSRSGRAVNEQFF.

This clone was counted many times. V is TRBV27 and J is TRBJ2-7, with 10 bases matching TRBD1. Germline V gene data show CDR1 as MNHEY and CDR2 as SMNVEV (reference sequence). Trimming cost V 2 bases and J 7 bases; bases outside gene matches: 14. The CDR3 is made up of 17 amino acids. The DNA for the CDR3 is TGTGCCAGCAGTTTAGTCGCCGCGGGACAGGGGTCGGGGGAGCAGTACTTC. It codes for CASSLVAAGQGSGEQYF.

The chain combines TRBV6-2 or TRBV6-3 with TRBJ2-5, with a weak D call TRBD1 (6 bases). Germline-derived CDR1 and CDR2 are MNHEY and SVGEGT. The CDR3 covers 13 residues. The V and J ends lost 5 bases and 4 bases respectively, with 11 bases between them. For the CDR3, the DNA is TGTGCCAGCAGTCTGGGACACCTAGAGACCCAGTACTTC. Translating gives CASSLGHLETQYF.

The chain joins TRBV27 to TRBJ2-1, with TRBD2 matching over 9 bases. Germline CDR1 is MNHEY and CDR2 is SMNVEV (reference sequence). The CDR3 consists of 14 residues. With 2 bases clipped from V and 15 bases from J, the junction kept 11 bases outside the gene matches. The CDR3 loop is CASSLKPSGAVLFF. The CDR3 coding sequence is TGTGCCAGCAGTTTAAAACCTAGCGGGGCCGTTTTGTTCTTC.

The V call is TRBV29-1, the J call TRBJ1-1, with a tentative D call TRBD1 (6 bases). V gave up 4 bases and J gave up 4 bases, with 16 bases separating them. The CDR3 extends over 14 amino acids. CDR1 is SQVTM, CDR2 ANQGSEA, per germline. The CDR3 nucleotides are TGCAGCGTTGTGAGGACAGCCGGCTTCACTGAAGCTTTCTTT. Protein: CSVVRTAGFTEAFF.

The chain uses TRBV11-2 and TRBJ1-1; possibly TRBD1 for D (5 bases). The CDR3 is 16 residues long. The germline gives CDR1 SGHAT, CDR2 FQNNGV. Trimming stripped 7 bases from V and 3 bases from J, with 21 bases between. The CDR3 bases are TGTGCCAGCATCCTAGGGGCACTACTTGAGGACACTGAAGCTTTCTTT. Protein product: CASILGALLEDTEAFF.

The chain has TRBV10-2 and TRBJ2-7; no definite D call. V was cut by 2 bases and J by 2 bases, with 16 bases left in between. The CDR3 runs to 16 residues. Germline CDR1 and CDR2: WSHSY and SAAADI. The CDR3 loop reads CASSENLGIEAYEQYF. The CDR3 DNA reads TGCGCCAGCAGTGAGAATCTGGGTATAGAGGCCTACGAGCAGTACTTC.

This clone has only a few counts. J is TRBJ1-1 and V is TRBV18, with a weak D call TRBD1 (5 bases). Germline CDR1 reads KGHSH; CDR2 reads LQKENI. The CDR3 spans 14 residues. V was cut by 2 bases and J by 5 bases, with 12 bases left in between. For the CDR3, the DNA is TGTGCCAGCTCACCAGTGACGGGGGAAACTGAAGCTTTCTTT. Translating gives CASSPVTGETEAFF.

The count of this clone is one. The chain has TRBV7-2 and TRBJ2-7; TRBD1 is a possible D gene (5 bases). Germline CDR1 reads SGHTA; CDR2 reads FQGNSA. V dropped 1 base and J dropped 4 bases, with 11 bases sitting between them. This CDR3 is 14 amino acids long. The CDR3 nucleotides are TGTGCCAGCAGCTTAGACTCGTCAGGGTACGAGCAGTACTTC. Residues: CASSLDSSGYEQYF.

This sequence joins TRBV10-3 and TRBJ1-2; TRBD1 agrees at 9 bases. The CDR3 is 15 amino acids. In germline, CDR1 is ENHRY, CDR2 SYGVKD. J lost 3 bases, V lost 7 bases, and 9 bases had no gene match. The chain's CDR3 is CAIIQETGGHYGYTF. CDR3 DNA: TGTGCCATCATTCAAGAGACAGGGGGTCACTATGGCTACACCTTC.

The V and J genes are TRBV6-1 and TRBJ2-1, with 10 bases identical to TRBD2. J gave up 9 bases and V 2 bases, and 10 bases lay outside the gene matches. The CDR3 covers 16 residues. Germline lookup yields CDR1 MNHNS and CDR2 SASEGT. In nucleotides, the CDR3 is TGTGCCAGCAGTGAAATTAGTAGCGGGAGGAGATTTGAGCAGTTCTTC. It specifies CASSEISSGRRFEQFF.

V usage is TRBV30 and J usage is TRBJ2-2, with TRBD2 identical over 14 bases. V was clipped by 2 bases and J by 6 bases; unmatched bases: 8. The CDR3 is 17 residues long. Germline V gene sequence: CDR1 GTSNPN, CDR2 SVGIG (reference sequence). The CDR3 protein is CAWSPPGTSGSPGELFF. Here the CDR3 DNA reads TGTGCCTGGAGTCCCCCCGGGACTAGCGGGAGCCCCGGGGAGCTGTTTTTT.

The rearrangement links TRBV7-2 to TRBJ2-1, with 9 bases matching TRBD1. CDR1 SGHTA and CDR2 FQGNSA come from the germline V gene. The CDR3 runs 14 residues. Germline trimming cut 6 bases from V and 7 bases from J; bases unmatched to any gene: 7. The CDR3 loop is CASRRTGGGNEQFF. Written as DNA, the CDR3 is TGTGCCAGCAGACGAACAGGGGGCGGGAATGAGCAGTTCTTC.

V usage is TRBV28 and J usage is TRBJ1-4; 7 bases align to TRBD1. CDR3 length: 15 amino acids. Germline loops: CDR1 MDHEN, CDR2 SYDVKM. V lost 1 base, J lost 7 bases, and 6 bases stayed unmatched. CDR3 sequence (DNA): TGTGCCAGCAGTTTATATAAGGGGGCCAGTGAAAAACTGTTTTTT. Its translation: CASSLYKGASEKLFF.

V is TRBV7-9 and J is TRBJ1-1; tentatively, D is TRBD1 (5 bases). CDR3 size: 14 residues. V lost 7 bases and J 3 bases, leaving 15 bases between the germline ends. Germline loops: CDR1 SEHNR, CDR2 FQNEAQ (reference sequence). CDR3 DNA sequence: TGTGCCAGCATTCTGTATGGGGGGGACACTGAAGCTTTCTTT. Translated, it gives CASILYGGDTEAFF.

The V call is TRBV4-2, the J call TRBJ2-2; 9 nucleotides match TRBD2. The CDR3 covers 18 residues. CDR1 is LGHNA and CDR2 is YNFKEQ in the germline V gene. The trim removed 3 bases at V and 5 bases at J, leaving 13 bases unmatched. The CDR3 coding sequence is TGTGCCAGCAGCCATCCCCTTCGGGGGAGCGGGGGGACCGGGGAGCTGTTTTTT. Translated: CASSHPLRGSGGTGELFF.

The V and J genes are TRBV11-2 and TRBJ2-2; TRBD1 agrees at 8 bases. The CDR3 sequence is 15 residues long. The germline CDR1 and CDR2 sequences are SGHAT and FQNNGV. After removal of 5 bases from V and 4 bases from J, the junction contained 6 bases not matched to a gene. As DNA, the CDR3 is TGTGCCAGCAGCCTAAGCACAGGGGGCACCGGGGAGCTGTTTTTT. Its translation is CASSLSTGGTGELFF. The complete variable domain, with remaining parts taken from reference TRBV11-2 and TRBJ2-2, reads EAGVAQSPRYKIIEKRQSVAFWCNPISGHATLYWYQQILGQGPKLLIQFQNNGVVDDSQLPKDRFSAERLKGVDSTLKIQPAKLEDSAVYLCASSLSTGGTGELFFGEGSRLTVL.

The rearrangement joins TRBV7-2 to TRBJ2-1, with D unresolved. Trimming left V 2 bases short and J 7 bases short, with 9 bases between. Germline V gene lookup returns CDR1 SGHTA and CDR2 FQGNSA. The CDR3 is made up of 13 amino acids. As DNA, the CDR3 is TGTGCCAGCAGCTTAAACCCTACGAATGAGCAGTTCTTC. It encodes CASSLNPTNEQFF.

The rearrangement joins TRBV28 to TRBJ2-7; TRBD2 matches 12 bases. The CDR3 contains 15 residues. Germline values: CDR1 MDHEN, CDR2 SYDVKM. J gave up 3 bases and V 3 bases, and 3 bases lay outside the gene matches. The CDR3 DNA follows: TGTGCCAGCAGTTTCCTAGCGGGAGGGAGCTACGAGCAGTACTTC. This gives the protein CASSFLAGGSYEQYF.

Here the CDR3 reads CAWSEGSSYEQYF. For the CDR3, the DNA is TGTGCCTGGAGCGAGGGATCCTCCTACGAGCAGTACTTC. This chain connects TRBV30 to TRBJ2-7; D possibly corresponds to TRBD2 (5 bases). The CDR3 covers 13 residues. Germline lookup yields CDR1 GTSNPN and CDR2 SVGIG (reference sequence). V was cut by 3 bases and J by 0 bases, with 9 bases left in between. Filled out from reference TRBV30 and TRBJ2-7, the complete variable domain reads SQTIHQWPATLVQPVGSPLSLECTVEGTSNPNLYWYRQAAGRGLQLLFYSVGIGQISSEVPQNLSASRPQDRQFILSSKKLLLSDSGFYLCAWSEGSSYEQYFGPGTRLTVT.

The CDR3, as DNA: TGTGCCAGTACAGTTCTAGCGGGAGTCGAGCAGTTCTTC. Translated: CASTVLAGVEQFF. The V and J genes are TRBV19 and TRBJ2-1, with 10 bases fitting TRBD2. V was clipped by 7 bases and J by 10 bases; unmatched bases: 7. The germline V gene encodes CDR1 LNHDA and CDR2 SQIVND (reference sequence). The length of the CDR3 is 13 residues.

The rearrangement uses TRBV7-9 and TRBJ2-1, with D perhaps matching TRBD2 (6 bases). This CDR3 comprises 13 residues. Trimming cost V 3 bases and J 6 bases, with 9 bases left between them. Per germline, CDR1 SEHNR and CDR2 FQNEAQ (reference sequence). The CDR3, as DNA: TGTGCCAGCAGCTTGTCGGGGGTCAATGAGCAGTTCTTC. It specifies CASSLSGVNEQFF.

The chain is built from TRBV5-8 and TRBJ1-5; TRBD1 is a possible D gene (6 bases). The germline gives CDR1 SGHTS, CDR2 YDEGEE. This CDR3 region has 16 residues. V was clipped by 4 bases and J by 11 bases, with 25 bases between them. This chain's CDR3 is CASSMPIPGHWLTQHF. CDR3 coding DNA: TGTGCCAGCAGCATGCCGATACCGGGACATTGGTTAACCCAGCATTTT.